The clone carrying this T cell receptor beta chain was counted at least ten times. Its antigen is unknown. Researchers took RNA transcripts and amplified the TCR beta CDR3 regions from them. A set of HTBI primers served as the primers for a first-round RT-PCR of the TCR CDR3. TCRdb re-called the multiplex PCR reads through MiXCR, storing one row per CDR3 protein. The sample has some 570,000 distinct CDR3 sequences; roughly 17% are singletons. The sample belongs to a study of T cells in Graves' hyperthyroidism and ophthalmopathy. General study findings and limits: In simple terms, a model built on 13 V-J features told ophthalmopathy apart from stable hyperthyroidism.

CDR1 and CDR2 (germline): SGHAT, FQNNGV. V was clipped by 2 bases and J by 6 bases, with 7 bases between them. The CDR3 runs to 12 residues. Inclusion characteristics of ophthalmopathy patients comprised a Clinical Activity Score of at least 3, a NOSPECS grade of at least 4, and duration under 3 months. PBMCs were derived from around 10 ml fresh peripheral blood. The specimen sequenced was blood. The chain has TRBV11-2 and TRBJ1-2; D call uncertain. The origin of this receptor is a young woman with Graves' ophthalmopathy. CDR3 nucleotide sequence: TGTGCCAGCAGCTTATTCAACAATGGCTACACCTTC. It is translated as CASSLFNNGYTF.